Listed below are T cell receptor beta chains from one sample, sequenced in a study of neoadjuvant anti-PD-1 for oral cavity cancer. Sequenced by immunoSEQ multiplex PCR; TCRdb stores in-frame clones only, minus some. The sample yields over 65,000 clones, roughly nine tenths seen once. The sequencing here drew on PBMCs, taken after nivolumab (anti-PD-1) treatment. These receptor sequences come from a person aged 40 to 85 with oral cavity squamous cell carcinoma. CDR3s include the opening cysteine and the closing phenylalanine or tryptophan. The order of the fields is CDR3 protein, CDR3 DNA, D gene, J gene, clone size, V gene. The D gene is left open where the match is weak. Clone sizes are given selectively: once, few, many, or a class where the clone is expanded.

CASSLVGVGGYGYTF	TGTGCCAGCAGCTTGGTCGGGGTTGGGGGCTATGGCTACACCTTC	.	TRBJ1-2	.	TRBV5-4
CASSLWVGEQFF	TGTGCCAGCAGCTTATGGGTAGGAGAGCAGTTCTTC	.	TRBJ2-1	.	TRBV11-2
CASSQSAYNEQFF	TGTGCCAGCAGCCAAAGCGCCTACAATGAGCAGTTCTTC	.	TRBJ2-1	.	TRBV7-2
CASSQDRWTSGSTDTQYF	TGCGCCAGCAGCCAAGATCGGTGGACTAGCGGGAGCACAGATACGCAGTATTTT	TRBD2	TRBJ2-3	.	TRBV4-1
CASSQDFVGGAGEQFF	TGTGCCAGCAGCCAAGATTTTGTGGGGGGGGCTGGTGAGCAGTTCTTC	.	TRBJ2-1	.	TRBV4-2
CASSLVSWGGLPNEQFF	TGTGCCAGCAGCTTAGTGTCTTGGGGCGGCCTACCCAATGAGCAGTTCTTC	.	TRBJ2-1	.	TRBV7-9
CASSTTARATEQYF	TGTGCCAGCAGTACCACCGCAAGAGCGACCGAGCAGTACTTC	.	TRBJ2-7	.	TRBV28
CASSRGTGVGNQPQHF	TGTGCCAGCAGCAGGGGGACAGGGGTAGGCAATCAGCCCCAGCATTTT	TRBD1	TRBJ1-5	.	TRBV5-8
CASSRYRETEAFF	TGTGCCAGCAGCCGATACAGGGAAACTGAAGCTTTCTTT	.	TRBJ1-1	.	TRBV14
CASSLRGPGDTQYF	TGTGCCAGCAGCTTAAGGGGCCCCGGCGATACGCAGTATTTT	.	TRBJ2-3	.	TRBV7-3
CASSLGSQGSMHEQFF	TGTGCCAGCAGCTTAGGATCTCAGGGTAGCATGCATGAGCAGTTCTTC	.	TRBJ2-1	.	TRBV7-6
CASRRGRPGANVLTF	TGTGCCAGCAGGCGGGGCCGGCCTGGGGCCAACGTCCTGACTTTC	.	TRBJ2-6	.	TRBV5-8
CASSIGRAALSGANVLTF	TGTGCCAGTAGTATCGGGAGGGCCGCCCTTTCTGGGGCCAACGTCCTGACTTTC	TRBD2	TRBJ2-6	.	TRBV19
CASSYPGRSSNEQFF	TGTGCCAGCAGCTACCCCGGGCGTAGCAGCAATGAGCAGTTCTTC	.	TRBJ2-1	once	TRBV7-8
CASSLAIGGTEAFF	TGTGCCAGCAGCTTAGCAATTGGGGGAACTGAAGCTTTCTTT	.	TRBJ1-1	.	TRBV11-2
CASSLSGGSLTYNEQFF	TGTGCCAGCAGCTTGAGCGGCGGGAGTCTTACCTACAATGAGCAGTTCTTC	TRBD2	TRBJ2-1	once	TRBV5-8
CASSGSGTSYNEQFF	TGTGCCAGCAGCGGAAGCGGGACCTCCTACAATGAGCAGTTCTTC	TRBD2	TRBJ2-1	.	TRBV9
CASSLEPYGYTF	TGTGCCAGCAGCCTTGAGCCCTATGGCTACACCTTC	.	TRBJ1-2	.	TRBV7-9
CASSLVGETQYF	TGTGCCAGCAGCTTAGTCGGAGAGACCCAGTACTTC	.	TRBJ2-5	.	TRBV7-2
CASRQGSYGYTF	TGTGCCAGCCGTCAGGGTAGCTATGGCTACACCTTC	.	TRBJ1-2	once	TRBV27
CASSPPGQGSAGANVLTF	TGTGCCAGCAGCCCGCCGGGACAGGGAAGTGCTGGGGCCAACGTCCTGACTTTC	TRBD1	TRBJ2-6	.	TRBV5-4
CASSPGTYSYEQYF	TGTGCCAGCTCCCCCGGGACATATTCTTACGAGCAGTACTTC	.	TRBJ2-7	.	TRBV18
CASSLGAGQPVKETQYF	TGTGCCAGCAGCTTAGGTGCGGGACAGCCCGTTAAAGAGACCCAGTACTTC	.	TRBJ2-5	.	TRBV7-3
CASRQTALQETQYF	TGTGCCAGCAGACAAACAGCATTACAAGAGACCCAGTACTTC	.	TRBJ2-5	.	TRBV7-9
CASSFGQGFDEQFF	TGTGCCAGCAGTTTCGGACAGGGGTTCGATGAGCAGTTCTTC	TRBD1	TRBJ2-1	.	TRBV27
CASSVTQGTTYEQYF	TGTGCCAGCAGCGTAACACAGGGTACCACCTACGAGCAGTACTTC	.	TRBJ2-7	.	TRBV11-2
CASIGSGANYGYTF	TGTGCCAGTATTGGATCAGGGGCGAACTATGGCTACACCTTC	.	TRBJ1-2	.	TRBV6-6
CASSLAGPGFSGELFF	TGCGCCAGCAGCTTGGCGGGGCCGGGGTTCTCCGGGGAGCTGTTTTTT	.	TRBJ2-2	.	TRBV5-1
CAISESGKGILEETQYF	TGTGCCATCAGTGAGTCGGGGAAGGGAATTCTTGAAGAGACCCAGTACTTC	.	TRBJ2-5	.	TRBV10-3
CASSYTRGQGGTEAFF	TGTGCCAGCAGTTACACTCGGGGACAGGGGGGTACTGAAGCTTTCTTT	TRBD1	TRBJ1-1	.	TRBV6-6
CASSYQGAAEAFF	TGTGCCAGCAGTTACCAGGGAGCAGCTGAAGCTTTCTTT	.	TRBJ1-1	once	TRBV6-5
CATLLDYGYTF	TGTGCCACCCTTCTTGACTATGGCTACACCTTC	.	TRBJ1-2	.	TRBV28
CASSLTGFGYTF	TGTGCCAGCAGCTTAACGGGGTTTGGCTACACCTTC	.	TRBJ1-2	.	TRBV7-3
CASSWDREDTYEQYF	TGTGCCAGCAGCTGGGACAGGGAAGATACCTACGAGCAGTACTTC	TRBD1	TRBJ2-7	.	TRBV7-6
CASSLGPGPNTEAFF	TGTGCCAGCAGCCTCGGTCCGGGACCCAACACTGAAGCTTTCTTT	.	TRBJ1-1	.	TRBV7-6
CASSPQGHTEAFF	TGTGCCAGCAGTCCGCAGGGGCACACTGAAGCTTTCTTT	.	TRBJ1-1	.	TRBV6-6
CASSYAGTAGNTIYF	TGTGCCAGCAGTTACGCCGGGACCGCTGGAAACACCATATATTTT	.	TRBJ1-3	once	TRBV6-5
CASSQDGAGGGTDTQYF	TGTGCCAGCAGCCAAGATGGGGCGGGAGGTGGCACAGATACGCAGTATTTT	TRBD2	TRBJ2-3	.	TRBV4-2
CASSADGGKGSTQYF	TGCGCCAGCAGCGCCGACGGGGGGAAAGGCAGTACGCAGTATTTT	TRBD2	TRBJ2-3	few	TRBV5-1
CASSFAPNYEQYF	TGTGCCAGCAGTTTCGCTCCCAATTACGAGCAGTACTTC	.	TRBJ2-7	.	TRBV27
CASSEGGVENQPQHF	TGTGCCAGCAGTGAGGGTGGGGTGGAGAATCAGCCCCAGCATTTT	.	TRBJ1-5	.	TRBV6-1
CASSILGPLRNEQFF	TGTGCCAGTAGTATTTTAGGACCTCTCCGGAATGAGCAGTTCTTC	.	TRBJ2-1	.	TRBV19